This is a list of T cell receptor beta chains from one sample in a study of T cell responses to AZD1222 COVID-19 vaccine. Produced via immunoSEQ multiplex PCR; TCRdb's table is partial and in-frame only. The sample lists 240,000 or so clones, 93% occurring once. The sample here was peripheral blood, taken on day 0 of AZD1222 vaccination. The receptors stem from an adult in good health. Both conserved end residues are part of each CDR3. The order of the fields is clone size, CDR3 length, V gene, J gene, D gene, CDR3 protein, CDR3 DNA. A D gene is named only where the DNA matches it firmly. The size entry is marked missing in some rows and otherwise reads once, few, many or a size class.

clone_size: -
cdr3_length: 12
v_call: TRBV7-2
j_call: TRBJ2-1
d_call: -
cdr3_aa: CASSRLENEQFF
cdr3_nt: TGTGCCAGCAGCAGACTAGAGAATGAGCAGTTCTTC

clone_size: few
cdr3_length: 13
v_call: TRBV7-2
j_call: TRBJ2-7
d_call: TRBD2
cdr3_aa: CASSFSGSLEQYF
cdr3_nt: TGTGCCAGCAGCTTTAGCGGGAGTCTCGAGCAGTACTTC

clone_size: -
cdr3_length: 16
v_call: TRBV28
j_call: TRBJ2-3
d_call: -
cdr3_aa: CASSPPSLARTDTQYF
cdr3_nt: TGTGCCAGCAGTCCCCCCTCATTGGCACGCACAGATACGCAGTATTTT

clone_size: -
cdr3_length: 15
v_call: TRBV6-2/TRBV6-3
j_call: TRBJ2-2
d_call: -
cdr3_aa: CASSRDGGYTGELFF
cdr3_nt: TGTGCCAGCAGCCGGGACGGAGGTTACACCGGGGAGCTGTTTTTT

clone_size: once
cdr3_length: 13
v_call: TRBV27
j_call: TRBJ2-7
d_call: -
cdr3_aa: CASGQAGIYEQYF
cdr3_nt: TGTGCCAGCGGGCAGGCGGGGATCTACGAGCAGTACTTC

clone_size: -
cdr3_length: 15
v_call: TRBV2
j_call: TRBJ1-2
d_call: TRBD1
cdr3_aa: CASSEGGQGFYGYTF
cdr3_nt: TGTGCCAGCAGTGAGGGGGGACAGGGGTTCTATGGCTACACCTTC

clone_size: -
cdr3_length: 17
v_call: TRBV18
j_call: TRBJ2-4
d_call: -
cdr3_aa: CASSSLHPQGVGLIQYF
cdr3_nt: TGTGCCAGCTCATCCCTACACCCCCAGGGTGTGGGCCTCATTCAGTACTTC

clone_size: -
cdr3_length: 13
v_call: TRBV2
j_call: TRBJ2-2
d_call: TRBD1
cdr3_aa: CASSYRGTGELFF
cdr3_nt: TGTGCCAGCAGTTACAGGGGCACCGGGGAGCTGTTTTTT

clone_size: -
cdr3_length: 16
v_call: TRBV28
j_call: TRBJ1-2
d_call: -
cdr3_aa: CASSVTQGKGNYGYTF
cdr3_nt: TGTGCCAGCAGTGTGACCCAGGGGAAGGGTAACTATGGCTACACCTTC

clone_size: -
cdr3_length: 14
v_call: TRBV28
j_call: TRBJ2-3
d_call: TRBD1
cdr3_aa: CASSSGQGKDTQYF
cdr3_nt: TGTGCCAGCAGTTCCGGACAGGGGAAGGATACGCAGTATTTT

clone_size: -
cdr3_length: 11
v_call: TRBV29-1
j_call: TRBJ2-5
d_call: -
cdr3_aa: CSVARKETQYF
cdr3_nt: TGCAGCGTTGCCCGGAAGGAGACCCAGTACTTC

clone_size: -
cdr3_length: 13
v_call: TRBV5-8
j_call: TRBJ2-5
d_call: -
cdr3_aa: CASSFGGQETQYF
cdr3_nt: TGTGCCAGCAGCTTTGGAGGGCAAGAGACCCAGTACTTC

clone_size: -
cdr3_length: 13
v_call: TRBV3-1/TRBV3-2
j_call: TRBJ2-7
d_call: -
cdr3_aa: CASSQMRTEVQYF
cdr3_nt: TGTGCCAGCAGCCAAATGAGGACAGAGGTGCAGTACTTC

clone_size: -
cdr3_length: 14
v_call: TRBV30
j_call: TRBJ1-5
d_call: -
cdr3_aa: CAWSDGLSNQPQHF
cdr3_nt: TGTGCCTGGAGTGACGGCCTGAGCAATCAGCCCCAGCATTTT

clone_size: -
cdr3_length: 14
v_call: TRBV9
j_call: TRBJ2-7
d_call: TRBD1
cdr3_aa: CASSGQGLGYEQYF
cdr3_nt: TGTGCCAGCAGCGGACAGGGGCTTGGGTACGAGCAGTACTTC

clone_size: -
cdr3_length: 13
v_call: TRBV19
j_call: TRBJ2-1
d_call: -
cdr3_aa: CASSISHYNEQFF
cdr3_nt: TGTGCCAGTAGTATTAGCCATTACAATGAGCAGTTCTTC

clone_size: -
cdr3_length: 14
v_call: TRBV5-1
j_call: TRBJ1-2
d_call: -
cdr3_aa: CASSEGAANYGYTF
cdr3_nt: TGCGCCAGCAGCGAAGGGGCTGCTAACTATGGCTACACCTTC

clone_size: -
cdr3_length: 13
v_call: TRBV4-1
j_call: TRBJ2-7
d_call: -
cdr3_aa: CASSHVNGHEQYF
cdr3_nt: TGCGCCAGCAGCCACGTAAACGGGCACGAGCAGTACTTC

clone_size: once
cdr3_length: 12
v_call: TRBV6-6
j_call: TRBJ2-3
d_call: TRBD1
cdr3_aa: CASTTGADTQYF
cdr3_nt: TGTGCCAGCACCACAGGGGCAGATACGCAGTATTTT

clone_size: -
cdr3_length: 14
v_call: TRBV24-1
j_call: TRBJ2-2
d_call: -
cdr3_aa: CATSDLWGTGELFF
cdr3_nt: TGTGCCACCAGTGATTTGTGGGGAACCGGGGAGCTGTTTTTT

clone_size: -
cdr3_length: 13
v_call: TRBV27
j_call: TRBJ1-5
d_call: -
cdr3_aa: CASSSYSNQPQHF
cdr3_nt: TGTGCCAGCAGTTCGTATAGCAATCAGCCCCAGCATTTT

clone_size: -
cdr3_length: 13
v_call: TRBV2
j_call: TRBJ2-7
d_call: -
cdr3_aa: CASRPDGSYEQYF
cdr3_nt: TGTGCCAGCAGACCGGACGGGTCCTACGAGCAGTACTTC

clone_size: once
cdr3_length: 15
v_call: TRBV3-1/TRBV3-2
j_call: TRBJ1-2
d_call: TRBD1
cdr3_aa: CASSQPDRGGYGYTF
cdr3_nt: TGTGCCAGCAGCCAACCAGACAGGGGGGGGTATGGCTACACCTTC

clone_size: -
cdr3_length: 15
v_call: TRBV5-4
j_call: TRBJ1-4
d_call: -
cdr3_aa: CASSSPGQDNEKLFF
cdr3_nt: TGTGCCAGCAGCTCCCCGGGCCAGGATAATGAAAAACTGTTTTTT

clone_size: once
cdr3_length: 12
v_call: TRBV29-1
j_call: TRBJ1-1
d_call: -
cdr3_aa: CSAGQMNTEAFF
cdr3_nt: TGCAGCGCCGGACAGATGAACACTGAAGCTTTCTTT

clone_size: -
cdr3_length: 12
v_call: TRBV28
j_call: TRBJ1-5
d_call: -
cdr3_aa: CASSQGSILQHF
cdr3_nt: TGTGCCAGCAGCCAGGGTTCAATCTTGCAGCATTTT

clone_size: -
cdr3_length: 11
v_call: TRBV20-1
j_call: TRBJ2-1
d_call: -
cdr3_aa: CSAREYPEQFF
cdr3_nt: TGCAGTGCTAGGGAGTACCCTGAGCAGTTCTTC

clone_size: -
cdr3_length: 16
v_call: TRBV7-3
j_call: TRBJ2-1
d_call: -
cdr3_aa: CASSLSGSRIGGEQFF
cdr3_nt: TGTGCCAGCAGCTTAAGTGGTTCCCGGATAGGTGGTGAGCAGTTCTTC

clone_size: -
cdr3_length: 15
v_call: TRBV7-9
j_call: TRBJ1-1
d_call: -
cdr3_aa: CASSFGVGGNTEAFF
cdr3_nt: TGTGCCAGCAGCTTTGGGGTTGGCGGGAACACTGAAGCTTTCTTT

clone_size: once
cdr3_length: 14
v_call: TRBV7-2
j_call: TRBJ2-7
d_call: TRBD2
cdr3_aa: CATAGTSVSYEQYF
cdr3_nt: TGTGCCACTGCTGGGACTAGCGTATCCTACGAGCAGTACTTC

clone_size: -
cdr3_length: 15
v_call: TRBV5-1
j_call: TRBJ1-5
d_call: -
cdr3_aa: CASSLGTLANQPQHF
cdr3_nt: TGCGCCAGCAGCCTCGGGACATTAGCAAATCAGCCCCAGCATTTT

clone_size: -
cdr3_length: 14
v_call: TRBV4-2
j_call: TRBJ1-1
d_call: -
cdr3_aa: CASSQDIEAGEAFF
cdr3_nt: TGTGCCAGCAGCCAAGATATCGAGGCAGGTGAAGCTTTCTTT

clone_size: -
cdr3_length: 17
v_call: TRBV24-1
j_call: TRBJ2-1
d_call: TRBD1
cdr3_aa: CATSGFSTGTGAAEQFF
cdr3_nt: TGTGCCACCAGTGGCTTTTCAACCGGGACAGGGGCCGCTGAGCAGTTCTTC

clone_size: once
cdr3_length: 18
v_call: TRBV7-2
j_call: TRBJ1-1
d_call: -
cdr3_aa: CASSLAYGHSRRNTEAFF
cdr3_nt: TGTGCCAGCAGCTTAGCTTATGGTCACAGTAGGAGGAACACTGAAGCTTTCTTT

clone_size: -
cdr3_length: 16
v_call: TRBV24-1
j_call: TRBJ2-1
d_call: -
cdr3_aa: CATSPGRTFSYNEQFF
cdr3_nt: TGTGCCACCAGCCCTGGGCGAACTTTCTCCTACAATGAGCAGTTCTTC

clone_size: -
cdr3_length: 16
v_call: TRBV28
j_call: TRBJ2-1
d_call: TRBD2
cdr3_aa: CASISGLAGAPNEQFF
cdr3_nt: TGTGCCAGCATCTCGGGACTAGCGGGAGCCCCCAATGAGCAGTTCTTC

clone_size: -
cdr3_length: 15
v_call: TRBV6-5
j_call: TRBJ2-2
d_call: -
cdr3_aa: CASSLRATNTGELFF
cdr3_nt: TGTGCCAGCAGTTTACGGGCGACTAACACCGGGGAGCTGTTTTTT

clone_size: -
cdr3_length: 14
v_call: TRBV5-1
j_call: TRBJ2-5
d_call: -
cdr3_aa: CASSLLGVQETQYF
cdr3_nt: TGCGCCAGCAGCCTGCTCGGGGTTCAAGAGACCCAGTACTTC

clone_size: -
cdr3_length: 15
v_call: TRBV9
j_call: TRBJ2-2
d_call: TRBD1
cdr3_aa: CASTSGGVNTGELFF
cdr3_nt: TGTGCCAGCACTTCAGGGGGCGTTAACACCGGGGAGCTGTTTTTT

clone_size: -
cdr3_length: 14
v_call: TRBV20-1
j_call: TRBJ2-1
d_call: -
cdr3_aa: CSASGRGRYNEQFF
cdr3_nt: TGCAGTGCTAGTGGGCGGGGGCGTTACAATGAGCAGTTCTTC

clone_size: -
cdr3_length: 15
v_call: TRBV9
j_call: TRBJ1-1
d_call: TRBD1
cdr3_aa: CASSVGGRGLTEAFF
cdr3_nt: TGTGCCAGCAGCGTAGGGGGCAGGGGGCTTACTGAAGCTTTCTTT

clone_size: few
cdr3_length: 14
v_call: TRBV9
j_call: TRBJ1-1
d_call: -
cdr3_aa: CASSSIDSPSEAFF
cdr3_nt: TGTGCCAGCAGCTCTATTGACAGCCCGTCTGAAGCTTTCTTT

clone_size: -
cdr3_length: 13
v_call: TRBV27
j_call: TRBJ1-2
d_call: -
cdr3_aa: CASSLDSYYGYTF
cdr3_nt: TGTGCCAGCAGTTTAGACAGTTACTATGGCTACACCTTC

clone_size: -
cdr3_length: 14
v_call: TRBV2
j_call: TRBJ1-2
d_call: -
cdr3_aa: CASRGEGRNYGYTF
cdr3_nt: TGTGCCAGCAGGGGGGAGGGTAGGAACTATGGCTACACCTTC